A single sample is the source of the 8 T cell receptor beta chains below, sequenced in a study of blood T cell repertoires in COVID-19 (TCRdb year 2020). The library was generated by the immunoSEQ multiplex PCR assay. TCRdb limited this immuneACCESS table to in-frame rearrangements with V and J called. A share of clones is missing; checked studies link under half to unresolved V genes, and the rest is unexplained. The sample records roughly 120,000 clones, 90% of which are singletons. The top ten constitute roughly 4.5% of the sample. What was sequenced was peripheral blood. The source is a man aged 60 to 69 with COVID-19, enrolled during active disease.

This chain links TRBV27 with TRBJ2-1; TRBD1 matches at 7 bases. The trim removed 7 bases at V and 5 bases at J, leaving 5 bases unmatched. Germline V lookup: CDR1 MNHEY, CDR2 SMNVEV (reference sequence). CDR3 length: 13 residues. This CDR3 reads CASTRDRNNEQFF. CDR3 DNA: TGTGCCAGCACTCGGGACAGAAACAATGAGCAGTTCTTC.

The chain is built from TRBV6-1 and TRBJ1-5; D might be TRBD1 (5 bases). The CDR3 has 15 residues. V was cut by 1 base and J by 2 bases, with 9 bases left in between. Germline-derived CDR1 and CDR2 are MNHNS and SASEGT. The CDR3 DNA is TGTGCCAGCAGTGAAGGGGGCAGGGGCAATCAGCCCCAGCATTTT. It is translated as CASSEGGRGNQPQHF.

The genes are TRBV4-3 and TRBJ1-2; 10 bases align to TRBD1. Trimming removed 0 bases from V and 4 bases from J; junction bases left unmatched: 8. Germline V gene data show CDR1 as LGHNA and CDR2 as YSLEER. CDR3 length equals 17 residues. As DNA, the CDR3 is TGCGCCAGCAGCCAAGAAACAGGGGGACAGGGGCCCTATGGCTACACCTTC. This codes for CASSQETGGQGPYGYTF.

The J gene is TRBJ2-5, the V gene TRBV5-1; TRBD2 agrees at 8 bases. Trimming took 2 bases from V and 3 from J; bases not matched to a gene: 6. The CDR3 is made up of 15 amino acids. Germline CDR1 reads SGHRS; CDR2 reads YFSETQ. The CDR3 protein is CASSFPGTREETQYF. For the CDR3, the DNA is TGCGCCAGCAGCTTTCCCGGGACTAGGGAAGAGACCCAGTACTTC.

This chain joins TRBV12-5 and TRBJ1-1; 7 positions match TRBD1. The CDR3 runs to 14 residues. The J segment lost 5 bases and the V segment lost 6 bases, leaving 9 bases of the junction unmatched. CDR1 and CDR2 from the germline V gene are LGHNT and FRNRAP. The CDR3 is CASGPDREITEAFF. The CDR3 DNA follows: TGTGCTAGTGGACCTGACAGGGAAATAACTGAAGCTTTCTTT.

J is TRBJ2-7 and V is TRBV5-1, with D possibly TRBD2 on 6 matching bases. From germline, CDR1 is SGHRS and CDR2 YFSETQ. The CDR3 consists of 14 residues. Trimming cost V 5 bases and J 2 bases, with 14 bases left between them. The CDR3 loop is CASRPRDSAYEQYF. The CDR3 DNA reads TGCGCCAGCAGACCACGGGACTCCGCCTACGAGCAGTACTTC.

V gene TRBV25-1 combines with J gene TRBJ2-7, with a weak D call TRBD1 (6 bases). Between the trimmed V and J ends, which lost 5 bases and 9 bases, there was a span of 11 bases. CDR1 is MGHDK and CDR2 is SYGVNS in the germline V gene. The CDR3 is 11 residues long. CDR3 sequence: CASSHGQRQYF. Written as DNA, the CDR3 is TGTGCCAGCAGTCACGGACAGCGGCAGTACTTC.

The V and J genes are TRBV4-1 and TRBJ2-2; TRBD2 is a possible D gene (6 bases). This CDR3 spans 15 amino acids. Trimming took off 6 bases at V and 0 bases at J, with 11 bases between the two ends. Germline V gives CDR1 MGHRA, CDR2 YSYEKL. The CDR3 spells CASRVGTSNTGELFF. The DNA of the CDR3 is TGCGCCAGCAGGGTAGGGACTTCGAACACCGGGGAGCTGTTTTTT.